This TCR beta chain was recorded in a study of control samples from healthy donors and cancer patients (dated by TCRdb to 2019 to 2021). Receptor libraries were prepared by the immunoSEQ multiplex PCR assay. TCRdb re-hosts the immuneACCESS table, in-frame sequences only. Its copies lack some clones; in the studies checked, an unresolved V gene accounts for under half of them, and the cause for the rest is not known. This sample lists 98,000 or so clones; 70% to 80% were detected once. The ten largest make up about 10% of the sample. From the germline V gene, CDR1 is SGHNT and CDR2 is YENEEA. V sheds 3 bases and J sheds 5 bases, leaving 16 bases between their ends. From the cysteine up to the phenylalanine, the CDR3 has a length of 15 residues. The entry retains the CDR3 DNA only, 45 bases that are in frame from base 1. The sample holds a few counts of this clone. Its specific antigen is unknown. No base qualities exist here, and no much larger clone lies one base off it.

Input material: blood. The source is a woman in her 30s in good health. Rearrangement joined TRBV11-3 to TRBJ2-5; the D assignment is uncertain and may be TRBD1 or TRBD2, with 5 bases supporting each. The CDR3 corresponds to CASSLGRDGRETQYF. Read as DNA, the sequence is TGTGCCAGCAGCTTGGGTCGGGACGGCCGTGAGACCCAGTACTTC.